The present entry profiles one TCR beta chain with its context. The sample is drawn from a study of blood T cell repertoires in COVID-19. Study information: The cDNA or gDNA used as material had been derived from T cells, B-cell-depleted T cells, or PBMCs.

In the authors' workflow: Estimates of nucleated cell counts were drawn from the amplification of reference gene primers. Assay used: immunoSEQ multiplex PCR; TCRdb lists only in-frame clones, some missing. Clone size and the V and J calls come from that table; the DNA yielded D and trimming. This sample has about 150,000 clones, with more than 85% found just once. The Seattle site enrolled patients during active infection and followed them longitudinally. This CDR3 is built from 18 residues. After removal of 0 bases from V and 5 bases from J, the junction contained 6 bases not matched to a gene. The germline V gene has CDR1 LNHDA and CDR2 SQIVND (reference sequence).

The sequencing sample was made of peripheral blood. This rearrangement joins TRBV19 to TRBJ2-6; 11 bases align to TRBD1. This clonotype was obtained from a woman of 80 years or more with COVID-19, enrolled during active disease. This CDR3 reads CASSIDPGTGGRANVLTF. CDR3 DNA: TGTGCCAGTAGTATAGATCCCGGGACAGGGGGAAGGGCCAACGTCCTGACTTTC.